Here is one T cell receptor beta chain with its context. Its antigen is not known. PCR primers comprised 60 Vbeta and 13 Jbeta primers. Clones were sequenced by immunoSEQ multiplex PCR, and TCRdb holds only the in-frame ones, with some missing. The sample gives 150,000 to 200,000 clones, about 80% of which show up once; about 2.3% is in the top ten. The trim removed 4 bases at V and 3 bases at J, leaving 3 bases unmatched. The CDR3 is made up of 13 amino acids. Germline lookup yields CDR1 SGHRS and CDR2 YFSETQ. This entry belongs to a study of cytomegalovirus exposure and HLA in healthy donors. The overall study: An early data release held around 80 million unique TCRs from HLA-typed donors. Regarding the study as a whole: Cytomegalovirus association was listed for 164 TCR beta chains.

This rearrangement joins TRBV5-1 to TRBJ2-7; 8 nucleotides align to TRBD1. Sequenced material: PBMCs. This TCR came from a woman between 25 and 40 years old in good health and CMV-seronegative. The CDR3 bases are TGCGCCAGCAGCCCCGACAGGGGCTACGAGCAGTACTTC. Translation gives CASSPDRGYEQYF.